This T cell receptor beta chain comes out of a study of cytomegalovirus exposure and HLA in healthy donors (dated by TCRdb to 2015 to 2018). About the full investigation: An earlier analysis of some 500 of the donors reported about 250 Gb of sequence data and 100 million to 130 million unique TCR beta sequences from roughly 200 million T cells. Approximately 310 gigabases of sequencing data and tens of millions of unique TCR sequences were included in an early release covering around 650 HLA-typed donors. Among the roughly 400 genotyped donors, approximately 77% belonged to the genetic ancestry cluster associated with self-reported Caucasian donors. The study aimed to test whether signatures of past pathogen exposure could be identified by cataloging public T cell receptors. The study used immunosequencing to profile the T cell repertoires of 666 subjects and linked those repertoires to cytomegalovirus serostatus. A separate validation cohort of 100 to 150 different subjects was used in addition to the roughly 670-subject first cohort. High-throughput TCR immunosequencing, statistical association of individual TCRs with disease status, and machine learning were combined to predict cytomegalovirus infection status. To study patterns of TCR occurrence, a later analysis re-analyzed previously published TCR beta repertoires from several hundred donors and added high-resolution HLA genotyping. Rather than drawing on any new phenotypic data, the later analysis identified candidate immune exposures from TCR beta sequences and the way those sequences occurred across donors. To decide whether each TCR beta V gene segment behaved as functional or pseudogenic, an earlier analysis of some 600 of the donors relied on high-throughput TCR beta sequencing. Donor age, sex, ethnicity and CMV serostatus were collected together with the repertoire data. Genome-wide SNP genotypes for about 65% of the 666 donors were used in a later genetic analysis, which treated that subset as a discovery cohort. Every discovery cohort repertoire had been produced on one sequencing platform. Class I and class II HLA loci were covered by the typing at four-digit resolution. The number of typed donors differed by locus: roughly 629-640 for A, B, C, DRB1 and DQB1; approximately 530 for DQA1; some 610 for DPA1; and roughly 450 for DPB1. Because of strong linkage in the cohort, roughly five DR-DQ haplotypes were treated as single units for association and clustering. On average, about 200,000 unique TCR beta nucleotide sequences were sequenced per donor among 398 genotyped donors of the cohort, with roughly 18% of those sequences being non-productive. Summary of the overall study and its limitations: A later analysis found that most CMV-associated TCR beta chains appeared HLA-restricted, with HLA associations seemingly driven largely by CMV exposure. A few of the identified cytomegalovirus-associated TCR beta chains were confirmed in vitro to be specific for cytomegalovirus antigens. According to the authors, the approach could potentially be generalized to other disease states and immunological phenotypes. Only TCR beta chains were sequenced in this cohort, and the absence of alpha or paired-chain data limited detectable features. Linkage disequilibrium might explain the correlated functional status among segregating V segments, but an unknown experimental factor could not be ruled out. In an earlier analysis of 500 to 650 of the donors, most TCR beta V segments appeared in productive rearrangements about 87% or about 30% of the time, broadly matching IMGT annotations. In a later analysis, several top co-occurrence clusters were reported to appear linked to parvovirus B19, influenza, CMV and Epstein-Barr virus. Because some donors lacked HLA typing at each locus, the association tests relied only on the typed subset. In a later genetic analysis, fewer N-insertions in productive TCRs were reported among donors in an Asian-associated ancestry cluster than the roughly 700-donor mean. A later analysis found that HLA-associated TCR beta chains were more clonally expanded and had lower generation probabilities than equally common non-associated chains. A later analysis associated 16,951 TCR beta sequences with specific HLA alleles at a false discovery rate of 0.05. The presence/absence analyses assumed that sequencing depth was roughly uniform across donors, and that assumption may not be true. V-gene and J-gene trimming of TCR beta chains was associated with a missense DCLRE1C variant in a later genetic analysis, and the association was replicated in an independent cohort. The study listed 150 to 200 TCR beta chains as associated with cytomegalovirus. The sequencing pipeline was judged likely to have produced a cluster of highly shared sequence variants as a technical artifact. A later analysis found that TCR association rates varied across HLA loci, with DRB1 alleles showing the most associated TCRs and HLA-C alleles the fewest. The classifier was reported to diagnose cytomegalovirus status with high specificity and sensitivity in both the original cohort and the validation cohort. When HLA alleles, especially DR and DQ, strongly co-occurred, attributing TCR associations to individual alleles was difficult. The only immune exposure information available for the cohort was CMV serostatus. Most TCR sequences were observed very rarely across donors, whereas some public TCRs were present in many individuals. A further reported finding was that TCR beta sequences accurately predicted the HLA-A and HLA-B alleles for most subjects in the first cohort. Because counts were too low, roughly 16 rarely observed V segments, including chromosome 9 orphons, were left out of the earlier analysis of a few hundred of the donors.

Receptor libraries were prepared by the immunoSEQ multiplex PCR assay. For the multiplex PCR, a mixture combining 60 forward primers for TCR Vbeta segments and 13 reverse primers for TCR Jbeta segments was used. Amplification of the CDR3 region of rearranged TCR beta genes was performed with a multiplex PCR assay on genomic DNA. On the Illumina HiSeq System, the amplified TCR beta libraries were sequenced as 87-base-pair reads. The original methods were these. A later analysis tallied tens of millions of unique TCR beta chains across the 640 or so repertoires, and roughly 11 million of those chains were shared by two or more donors. A nearest-neighbor algorithm error-corrected the raw reads and collapsed the reads into unique sequences, merging closely related sequences to remove PCR and sequencing errors. To assign V, D and J gene segments, CDR3 sequences were aligned to IMGT reference sequences. Each retained sequence needed at least a six-nucleotide match to both a V gene segment and a J gene segment. Rearrangements were classified as productive when the CDR3 lacked stop codons and remained in frame with V and J, and all other rearrangements were classified as non-productive. Following IMGT convention, CDR3 was defined as the stretch from the second conserved V-encoded cysteine to the conserved J-encoded phenylalanine. The earlier analysis of about 570 of the donors excluded any sequence lacking an unambiguous match to a single V gene segment. In an earlier analysis of approximately 550 of the donors, V segments were called functional above 56.7% productive rearrangements and were called segregating when the between-donor standard deviation exceeded 5%. A statistical classification framework was built to diagnose cytomegalovirus status from the catalog of TCR beta chain sequences. A later analysis assigned V and J genes by comparing TCR nucleotide sequences with IMGT/GENE-DB human TR gene sequences. Using the TCRdist pipeline, a later analysis assigned CDR3 sequences along with most-parsimonious VDJ recombination scenarios. In a later analysis, every TCR beta chain was defined by the combination of its CDR3 amino acid sequence and its V-gene family, and reads without a unique V-gene family were dropped. In a later analysis, 500 to 650 highly shared, low-generation-probability nucleotide sequences were removed to address suspected cross-contamination and a sequencing artifact. In a later analysis, a clonal expansion index for each public chain was calculated from normalized within-repertoire ranks of inferred template counts. In a later analysis, generation probabilities were computed with a VDJ recombination model fitted to out-of-frame rearrangements, and the resulting probabilities were checked against IGoR. A later analysis scored TCR-TCR, TCR-HLA and TCR-CMV co-occurrence with hypergeometric tests, applying a repertoire-size bias correction to TCR pairs. To estimate false discovery rates, a later analysis permuted the HLA or CMV assignments 20 times. In a later analysis, co-occurring TCRs were grouped using DBSCAN, with TCRdist sequence similarity added in when clustering inside HLA-allele-positive subsets. For co-occurrence clustering, repertoires with fewer than 30,000 or more than 120,000 public chains were excluded, along with about five repertoires with anomalous nucleotide sharing. In TCRdb, the immuneACCESS table is reduced to in-frame sequences with V and J assigned. These tables do not hold every clone; where another copy was compared, an unresolved V gene accounts for under half, and the others remain unexplained. V, J and clone size are taken as reported in that table, and D and trimming were inferred from the DNA itself. The table for this sample lists around 100,000 clones; just under 75% of them were counted only once. Over 2.5% of the sample rests with the top ten.

Notes on this clone: Its target antigen remains unknown. No base quality values were provided; no much bigger clone lies one nucleotide off.

The cohort was made up of 666 healthy bone marrow donors. All cohort members were sampled while nominally healthy, although unrecorded immune exposures were likely present. The donor tested CMV seropositive and was one of the 289 seropositive cohort members. A peripheral blood sample was provided by each donor, and peripheral blood mononuclear cells were used for TCR beta sequencing. The Qiagen DNeasy Blood Extraction Kit was used to extract genomic DNA from the blood cell samples. This TCR was sampled from a man aged 45-65 years in good health and CMV-seropositive. The sequenced sample was PBMCs.

The nucleotides read TGCGCCAGCAGCCAAACCAACTCCGGACGGGGGAGCTCCTACGAGCAGTACTTC. The resulting protein is CASSQTNSGRGSSYEQYF. This receptor chain uses TRBV4-1 and TRBJ2-7; TRBD2 is possibly the D segment (6 matching bases). The CDR3 measures 18 amino acids from cysteine to phenylalanine. Kept here is only the CDR3 DNA, which spans 54 bases and is read in frame from base 1. Via the germline V gene, CDR1 is MGHRA and CDR2 YSYEKL. Trimming costs V 2 bases and J 0 bases, and their ends lie 20 bases apart.